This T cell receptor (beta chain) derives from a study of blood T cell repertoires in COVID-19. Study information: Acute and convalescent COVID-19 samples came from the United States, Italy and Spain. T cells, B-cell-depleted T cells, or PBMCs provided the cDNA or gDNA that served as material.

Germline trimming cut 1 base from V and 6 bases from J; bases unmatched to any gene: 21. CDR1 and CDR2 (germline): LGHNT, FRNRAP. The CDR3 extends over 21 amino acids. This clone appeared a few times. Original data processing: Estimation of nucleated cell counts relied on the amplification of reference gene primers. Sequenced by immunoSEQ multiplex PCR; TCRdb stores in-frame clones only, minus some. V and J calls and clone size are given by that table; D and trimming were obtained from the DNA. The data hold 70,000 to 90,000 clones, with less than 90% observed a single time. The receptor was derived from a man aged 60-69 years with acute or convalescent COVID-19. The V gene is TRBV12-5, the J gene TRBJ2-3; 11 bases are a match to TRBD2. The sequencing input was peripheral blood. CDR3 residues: CASGLATLPLAGGFDRDTQYF. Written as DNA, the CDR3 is TGTGCTAGTGGTTTGGCCACGCTTCCTCTAGCGGGGGGTTTCGACAGGGATACGCAGTATTTT.